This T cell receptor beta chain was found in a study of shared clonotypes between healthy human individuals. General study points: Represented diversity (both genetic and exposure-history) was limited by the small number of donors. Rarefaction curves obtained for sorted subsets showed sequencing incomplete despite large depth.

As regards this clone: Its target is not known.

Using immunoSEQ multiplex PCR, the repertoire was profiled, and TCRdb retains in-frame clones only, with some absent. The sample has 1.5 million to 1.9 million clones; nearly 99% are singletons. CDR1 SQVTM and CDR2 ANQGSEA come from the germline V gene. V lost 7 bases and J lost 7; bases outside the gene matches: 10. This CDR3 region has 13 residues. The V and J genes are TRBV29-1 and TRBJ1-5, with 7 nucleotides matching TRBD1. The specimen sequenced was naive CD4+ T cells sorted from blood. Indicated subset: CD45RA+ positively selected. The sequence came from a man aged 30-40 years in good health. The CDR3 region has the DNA TGCAGCGGCGCACAGGGGAAAGGGCAGCCCCAGCATTTT. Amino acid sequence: CSGAQGKGQPQHF.